Listed below are T cell receptor beta chains from one sample, sequenced in a study of blood T cell repertoires in COVID-19. Method: immunoSEQ multiplex PCR; TCRdb's copy keeps in-frame clones and lacks some. The table lists roughly 250,000 clones, around 80% of them singletons, with over 3% in the top ten. Sequences were obtained from peripheral blood. The receptor source for this set is a woman in her thirties or forties with active or convalescent COVID-19. Both conserved end residues are part of each CDR3. D genes are given only for firm matches. The listing skips clone size in some rows; elsewhere it reads once, few, many or a size class.

V,size,D,length,J,DNA,CDR3
TRBV2,-,TRBD1,15,TRBJ1-2,TGTGCCAGCGCGGGACAGGCGGAGGGCGCCTATGGCTACACCTTC,CASAGQAEGAYGYTF
TRBV3-1/TRBV3-2,-,-,13,TRBJ2-7,TGTGCCAGCAGCCAGGGACTCATGATGGAGCAGTACTTC,CASSQGLMMEQYF
TRBV5-4,-,-,16,TRBJ2-2,TGTGCCAGCAGCTGGCTTACAGGGACGAACACCGGGGAGCTGTTTTTT,CASSWLTGTNTGELFF
TRBV30,once,-,14,TRBJ1-1,TGTGCCTGGAGTGTAAGCCGAGCGAACACTGAAGCTTTCTTT,CAWSVSRANTEAFF
TRBV7-3,-,-,13,TRBJ2-3,TGTGCCAGCAGCCCCGGGACTTCGGATACGCAGTATTTT,CASSPGTSDTQYF
TRBV19,-,TRBD1,17,TRBJ1-4,TGTGCCAGTAGCTTAACACAGGGGAGTGGAGCTAATGAAAAACTGTTTTTT,CASSLTQGSGANEKLFF
TRBV6-1,-,-,13,TRBJ1-2,TGTGCCAGCAGTGAGGGAGGGGCCTATGGCTACACCTTC,CASSEGGAYGYTF
TRBV19,few,-,15,TRBJ1-5,TGTGCCAGTAGTATAACGGGTGATGGCAATCAGCCCCAGCATTTT,CASSITGDGNQPQHF
TRBV3-1/TRBV3-2,-,-,14,TRBJ1-1,TGTGCCAGCAGCCAAGGGGGAGGGTACACTGAAGCTTTCTTT,CASSQGGGYTEAFF
TRBV3-1/TRBV3-2,-,TRBD1,15,TRBJ1-5,TGTGCCAGCAGCCAAGATGGGACAGGGGTTCAGCCCCAGCATTTT,CASSQDGTGVQPQHF
TRBV7-9,-,-,15,TRBJ1-5,TGTGCCAGCAGCTCCTCAGGGGCAGAGAATCAGCCCCAGCATTTT,CASSSSGAENQPQHF
TRBV28,-,TRBD1,16,TRBJ1-5,TGTGCCAGCAGTTTCCATTTAGCCGGGACAGGGAAGCCCCAGCATTTT,CASSFHLAGTGKPQHF
TRBV27,-,-,15,TRBJ1-2,TGTGCCAGCAGTTTACGGGACTCTTCTGAAGTTGGTTACACCTTC,CASSLRDSSEVGYTF
TRBV2,-,TRBD1,14,TRBJ1-5,TGTGCCAGCAGTGAGGGACAGGGCGTCCAGCCCCAGCATTTT,CASSEGQGVQPQHF
TRBV7-9,-,TRBD2,15,TRBJ2-1,TGTGCCAGCAGCTGGCGGGCTAGCGGGGGAGGTGAGCAGTTCTTC,CASSWRASGGGEQFF
TRBV29-1,few,-,15,TRBJ2-4,TGCAGCGTTGAAGTCCAGGGGATAGCCAAAAACATTCAGTACTTC,CSVEVQGIAKNIQYF
TRBV5-4,-,-,12,TRBJ1-5,TGTGCCAGCAGCTTCAATAATCAGCCCCAGCATTTT,CASSFNNQPQHF
TRBV3-1/TRBV3-2,few,TRBD2,14,TRBJ2-3,TGTGCCAGCAGCCGAGCGGGGGGAACAGATACGCAGTATTTT,CASSRAGGTDTQYF
TRBV9,-,-,12,TRBJ2-7,TGTGCCAGCAGCGGGGAGAGAGGCGAGCAGTACTTC,CASSGERGEQYF
TRBV5-1,-,-,17,TRBJ1-4,TGCGCCAGCAGCTTGGGTAGAACAAGGGTCGGGGGAGAAAAACTGTTTTTT,CASSLGRTRVGGEKLFF
TRBV5-6,once,TRBD1,15,TRBJ1-2,TGTGCCAGCAGCTTTCTTGGACAGGGGGCGTCCGGCTACACCTTC,CASSFLGQGASGYTF
TRBV11-2,-,-,15,TRBJ1-6,TGTGCCAGCAGCTTAGGGAGGGACCGATATTCACCCCTCCACTTT,CASSLGRDRYSPLHF
TRBV27,-,-,14,TRBJ2-3,TGTGCCAGCAGAAGGGGGAGAAGCACAGATACGCAGTATTTT,CASRRGRSTDTQYF
TRBV23-1,-,-,15,TRBJ2-7,TGCGCCAGCAGACAAAACAGGGCAGTCTCCTACGAGCAGTACTTC,CASRQNRAVSYEQYF
TRBV29-1,-,TRBD2,18,TRBJ2-3,TGCAGCGTTGCCCGATATTCCGGAGCGGGGAGACCTGGGGATACGCAGTATTTT,CSVARYSGAGRPGDTQYF
TRBV10-2,-,-,15,TRBJ1-6,TGCGCCAGCACGCCGCGGGAAAACCCCAATTCACCCCTCCACTTT,CASTPRENPNSPLHF
TRBV4-1,-,TRBD1,16,TRBJ1-5,TGCGCCAGCAGCCATAGGGACAGGGGCAACAATCAGCCCCAGCATTTT,CASSHRDRGNNQPQHF
TRBV19,-,TRBD2,16,TRBJ2-1,TGTGCCAGTAGTATCAAACTAGCGGGGGGGCTCAATGAGCAGTTCTTC,CASSIKLAGGLNEQFF
TRBV30,-,-,15,TRBJ1-5,TGTGCCTGGAGCATGGACAGACATAGCAATCAGCCCCAGCATTTT,CAWSMDRHSNQPQHF
TRBV5-6,-,-,12,TRBJ1-2,TGTGCCAGCAGCATTTTACACGGGAGGGAGACCTTC,CASSILHGRETF
TRBV7-9,-,-,15,TRBJ2-1,TGTGCCAGCAGCTTAGGGCAGGGCGGATACAATGAGCAGTTCTTC,CASSLGQGGYNEQFF
TRBV7-9,-,TRBD1,12,TRBJ1-4,TGTGCCAGCAGCCCAGGGGGTGAAAAACTGTTTTTT,CASSPGGEKLFF
TRBV5-4,-,TRBD1,14,TRBJ1-4,TGTGCCAGCAGCTTGGACAGGGGGCAAGAAAAACTGTTTTTT,CASSLDRGQEKLFF
TRBV28,once,-,14,TRBJ1-2,TGTGCCAGCAGTCCCGCTCAAAATACGGATGGCTACACCTTC,CASSPAQNTDGYTF
TRBV27,-,TRBD2,16,TRBJ2-7,TGTGCCAGCAGTTCCCTTGATGGGCGGGAGACCTACGAGCAGTACTTC,CASSSLDGRETYEQYF
TRBV3-1/TRBV3-2,-,-,16,TRBJ1-2,TGTGCCAGCAGCCAACTACCGGAAGGGGTATTGTATGGCTACACCTTC,CASSQLPEGVLYGYTF
TRBV19,-,-,13,TRBJ1-4,TGTGCCAGTACCACGGTCCTTAATGAAAAACTGTTTTTT,CASTTVLNEKLFF
TRBV30,-,TRBD1,15,TRBJ2-3,TGTGCCTGGAGTGTGACAGGGGGGAGGACAGATACGCAGTATTTT,CAWSVTGGRTDTQYF